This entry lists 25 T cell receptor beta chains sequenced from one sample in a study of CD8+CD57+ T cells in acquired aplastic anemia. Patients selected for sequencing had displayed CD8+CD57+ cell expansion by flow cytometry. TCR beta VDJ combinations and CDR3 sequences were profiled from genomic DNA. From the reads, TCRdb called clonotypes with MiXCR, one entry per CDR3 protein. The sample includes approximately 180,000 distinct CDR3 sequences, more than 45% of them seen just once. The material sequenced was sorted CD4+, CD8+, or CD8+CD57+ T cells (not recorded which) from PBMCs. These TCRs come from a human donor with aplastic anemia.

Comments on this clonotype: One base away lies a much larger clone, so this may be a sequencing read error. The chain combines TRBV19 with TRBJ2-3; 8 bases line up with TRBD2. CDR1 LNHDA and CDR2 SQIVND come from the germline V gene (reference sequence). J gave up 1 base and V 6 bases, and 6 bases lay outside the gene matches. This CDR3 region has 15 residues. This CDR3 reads CASREAGLGTDTQYF. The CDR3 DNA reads TGTGCCAGTAGGGAGGCGGGACTAGGCACAGATACGCAGTATTTT.

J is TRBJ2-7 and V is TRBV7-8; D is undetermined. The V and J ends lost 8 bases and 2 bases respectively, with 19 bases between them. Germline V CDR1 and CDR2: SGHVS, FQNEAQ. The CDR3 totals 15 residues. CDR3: CASAPPPPNAYEQYF. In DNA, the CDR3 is TGTGCCAGCGCTCCTCCCCCACCGAACGCCTACGAGCAGTACTTC.

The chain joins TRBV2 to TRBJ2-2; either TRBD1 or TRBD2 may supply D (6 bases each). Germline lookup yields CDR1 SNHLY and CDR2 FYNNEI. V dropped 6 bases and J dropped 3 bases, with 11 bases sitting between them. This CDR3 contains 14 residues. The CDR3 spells CASRQGGDTGELFF. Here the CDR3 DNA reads TGTGCCAGCAGACAGGGAGGCGACACCGGGGAGCTGTTTTTT.

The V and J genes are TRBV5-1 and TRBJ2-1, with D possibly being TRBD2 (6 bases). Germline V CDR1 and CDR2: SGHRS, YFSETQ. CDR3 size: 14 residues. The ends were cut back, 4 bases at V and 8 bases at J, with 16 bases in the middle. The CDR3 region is CASSESWGEDEQFF. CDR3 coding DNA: TGCGCCAGCAGCGAGTCGTGGGGGGAGGATGAGCAGTTCTTC.

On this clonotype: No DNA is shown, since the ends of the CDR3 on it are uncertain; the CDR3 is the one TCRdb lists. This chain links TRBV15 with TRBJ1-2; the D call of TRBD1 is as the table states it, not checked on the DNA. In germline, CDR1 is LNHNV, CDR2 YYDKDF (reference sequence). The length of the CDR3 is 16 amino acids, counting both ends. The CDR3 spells CAASRWTPGLVYGCTF.

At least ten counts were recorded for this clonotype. The CDR3 region has the DNA TGTGCCAGCAGTCGGACAGGGGGCCGGCTGTCCCAAGAGACCCAGTACTTC. Amino acid sequence: CASSRTGGRLSQETQYF. The rearrangement uses TRBV6-1 and TRBJ2-5; 11 bases match TRBD1. The trim removed 5 bases at V and 1 base at J, leaving 9 bases unmatched. The germline CDR1 and CDR2 sequences are MNHNS and SASEGT. This CDR3 has 17 amino acids.

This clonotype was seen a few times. The CDR3 here is CASQRTSTDTQYF. In DNA, the CDR3 is TGTGCCAGTCAAAGGACAAGCACAGATACGCAGTATTTT. The J gene is TRBJ2-3, the V gene TRBV19, with D perhaps matching TRBD1 (5 bases). This CDR3 has 13 amino acids. The V end was cut by 8 bases, the J end by 0 bases, with 9 bases between. CDR1 is LNHDA and CDR2 is SQIVND in the germline V gene (reference sequence).

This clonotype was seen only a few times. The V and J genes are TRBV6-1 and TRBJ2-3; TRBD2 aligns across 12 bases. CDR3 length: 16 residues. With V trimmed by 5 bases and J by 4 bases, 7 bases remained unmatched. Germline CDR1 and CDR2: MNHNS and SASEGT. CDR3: CASSPRLAGAPDTQYF. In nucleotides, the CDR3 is TGTGCCAGCAGTCCTCGACTAGCGGGGGCACCAGATACGCAGTATTTT.

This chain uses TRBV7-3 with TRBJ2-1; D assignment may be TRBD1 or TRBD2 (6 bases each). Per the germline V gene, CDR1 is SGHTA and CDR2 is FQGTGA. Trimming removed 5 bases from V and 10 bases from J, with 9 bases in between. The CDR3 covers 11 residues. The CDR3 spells CASSRGTEQFF. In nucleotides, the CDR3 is TGTGCCAGCAGCCGCGGGACAGAGCAGTTCTTC. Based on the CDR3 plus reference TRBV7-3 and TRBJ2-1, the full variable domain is GAGVSQTPSNKVTEKGKYVELRCDPISGHTALYWYRQSLGQGPEFLIYFQGTGAADDSGLPNDRFFAVRPEGSVSTLKIQRTERGDSAVYLCASSRGTEQFFGPGTRLTVL.

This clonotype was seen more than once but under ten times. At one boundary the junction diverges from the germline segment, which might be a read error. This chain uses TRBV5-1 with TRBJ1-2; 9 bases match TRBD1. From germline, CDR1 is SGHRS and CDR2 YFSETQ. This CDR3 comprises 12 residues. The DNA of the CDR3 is TGCGTCAGCAGCTTGGGACAGGGTGGCTACACCTTC. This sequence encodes CVSSLGQGGYTF.

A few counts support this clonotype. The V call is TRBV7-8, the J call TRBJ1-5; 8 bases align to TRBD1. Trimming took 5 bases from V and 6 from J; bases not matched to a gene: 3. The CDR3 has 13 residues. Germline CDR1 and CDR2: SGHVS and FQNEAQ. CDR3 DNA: TGTGCCAGCAGCCAAGGACAGGGTCAGCCCCAGCATTTT. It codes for CASSQGQGQPQHF. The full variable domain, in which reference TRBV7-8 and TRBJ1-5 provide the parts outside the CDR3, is GAGVSQSPRYKVAKRGQDVALRCDPISGHVSLFWYQQALGQGPEFLTYFQNEAQLDKSGLPSDRFFAERPEGSVSTLKIQRTQQEDSAVYLCASSQGQGQPQHFGDGTRLSIL.

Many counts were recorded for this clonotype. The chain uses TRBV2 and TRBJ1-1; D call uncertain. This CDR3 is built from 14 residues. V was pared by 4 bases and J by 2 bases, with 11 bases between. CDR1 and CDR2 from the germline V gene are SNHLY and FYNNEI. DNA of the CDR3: TGTGCCAGCAGTGTCGGCAGGAGCAACACTGAAGCTTTCTTT. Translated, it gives CASSVGRSNTEAFF. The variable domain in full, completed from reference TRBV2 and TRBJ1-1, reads EPEVTQTPSHQVTQMGQEVILRCVPISNHLYFYWYRQILGQKVEFLVSFYNNEISEKSEIFDDQFSVERPDGSNFTLKIRSTKLEDSAMYFCASSVGRSNTEAFFGQGTRLTVV.

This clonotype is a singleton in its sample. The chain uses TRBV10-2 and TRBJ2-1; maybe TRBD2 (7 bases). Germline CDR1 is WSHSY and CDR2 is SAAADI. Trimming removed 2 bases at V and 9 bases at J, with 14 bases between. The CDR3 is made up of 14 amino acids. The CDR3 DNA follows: TGCGCCAGCAGTGAGATTGCGGGGGCGGGTGAGCAGTTCTTC. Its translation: CASSEIAGAGEQFF.

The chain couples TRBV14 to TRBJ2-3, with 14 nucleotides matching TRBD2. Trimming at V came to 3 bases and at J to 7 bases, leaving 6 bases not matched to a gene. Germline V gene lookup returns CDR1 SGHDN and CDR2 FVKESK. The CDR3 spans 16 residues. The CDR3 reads CASSHRLAGGPHTQYF. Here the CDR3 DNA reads TGTGCCAGCAGCCACCGACTAGCGGGGGGGCCTCATACGCAGTATTTT.

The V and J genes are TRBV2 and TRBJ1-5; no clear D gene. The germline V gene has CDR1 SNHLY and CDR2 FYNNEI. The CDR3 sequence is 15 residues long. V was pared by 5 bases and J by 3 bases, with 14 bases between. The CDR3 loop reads CASSFQGLFNQPQHF. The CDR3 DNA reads TGTGCCAGCAGTTTCCAAGGGCTTTTCAATCAGCCCCAGCATTTT.

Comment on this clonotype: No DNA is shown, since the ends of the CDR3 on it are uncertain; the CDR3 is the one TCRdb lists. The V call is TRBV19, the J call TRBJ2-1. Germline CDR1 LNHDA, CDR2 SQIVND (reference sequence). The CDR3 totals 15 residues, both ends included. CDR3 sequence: CATARRAVLRDEQFF.

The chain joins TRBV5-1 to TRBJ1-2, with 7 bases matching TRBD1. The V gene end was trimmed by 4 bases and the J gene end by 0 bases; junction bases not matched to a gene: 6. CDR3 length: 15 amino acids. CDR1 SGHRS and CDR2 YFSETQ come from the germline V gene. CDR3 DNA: TGCGCCAGCAGCCCGCCGGGACAGTCTAACTATGGCTACACCTTC. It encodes CASSPPGQSNYGYTF. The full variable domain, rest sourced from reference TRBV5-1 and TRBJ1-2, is KAGVTQTPRYLIKTRGQQVTLSCSPISGHRSVSWYQQTPGQGLQFLFEYFSETQRNKGNFPGRFSGRQFSNSRSEMNVSTLELGDSALYLCASSPPGQSNYGYTFGSGTRLTVV.

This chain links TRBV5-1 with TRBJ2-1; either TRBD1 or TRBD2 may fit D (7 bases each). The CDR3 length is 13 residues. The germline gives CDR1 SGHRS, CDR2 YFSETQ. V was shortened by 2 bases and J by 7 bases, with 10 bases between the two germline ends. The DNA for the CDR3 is TGCGCCAGCAGCTTCAGGGGGGGGAATGAGCAGTTCTTC. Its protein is CASSFRGGNEQFF.

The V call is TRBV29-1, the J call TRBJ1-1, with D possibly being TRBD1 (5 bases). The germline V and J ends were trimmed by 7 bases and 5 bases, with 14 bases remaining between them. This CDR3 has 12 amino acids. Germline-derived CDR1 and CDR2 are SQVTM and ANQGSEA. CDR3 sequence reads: CSAVGGDTEAFF. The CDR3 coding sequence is TGCAGCGCCGTGGGGGGTGATACTGAAGCTTTCTTT.

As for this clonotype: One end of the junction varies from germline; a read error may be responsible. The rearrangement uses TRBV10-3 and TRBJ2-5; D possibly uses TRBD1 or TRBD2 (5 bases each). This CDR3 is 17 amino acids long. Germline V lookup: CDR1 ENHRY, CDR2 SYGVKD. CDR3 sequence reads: CASSTVTHRDDGETQYF. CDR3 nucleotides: TGTGCCAGCAGTACCGTAACACATAGGGACGACGGAGAGACCCAGTACTTC.

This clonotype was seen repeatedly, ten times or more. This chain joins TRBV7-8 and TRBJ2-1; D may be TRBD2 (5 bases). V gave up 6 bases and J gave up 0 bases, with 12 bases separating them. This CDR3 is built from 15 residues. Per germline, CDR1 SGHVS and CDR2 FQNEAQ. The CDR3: CASRVDYSSYNEQFF. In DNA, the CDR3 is TGTGCCAGCAGAGTCGACTATAGCTCCTACAATGAGCAGTTCTTC.

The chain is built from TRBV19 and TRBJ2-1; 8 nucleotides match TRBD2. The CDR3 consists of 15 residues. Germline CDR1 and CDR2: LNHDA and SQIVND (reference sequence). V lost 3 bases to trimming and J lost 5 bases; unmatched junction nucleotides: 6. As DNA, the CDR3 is TGTGCCAGTAGTATTATGGCGGGAGGTGACAATGAGCAGTTCTTC. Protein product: CASSIMAGGDNEQFF.

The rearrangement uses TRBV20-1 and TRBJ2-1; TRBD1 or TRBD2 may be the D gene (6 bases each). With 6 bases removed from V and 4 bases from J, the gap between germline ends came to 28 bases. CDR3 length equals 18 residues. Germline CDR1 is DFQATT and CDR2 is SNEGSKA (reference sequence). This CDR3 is CSASSPRLRGLGYNEQFF. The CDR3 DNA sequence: TGCAGTGCCAGCAGCCCTAGACTCAGGGGACTTGGTTACAATGAGCAGTTCTTC.

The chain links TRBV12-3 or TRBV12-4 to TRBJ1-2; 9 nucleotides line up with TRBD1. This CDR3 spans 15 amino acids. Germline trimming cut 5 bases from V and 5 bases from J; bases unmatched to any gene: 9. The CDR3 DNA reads TGTGCCAGCAGTCGGACAGGGGTCCGGGGGTATGGCTACACCTTC. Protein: CASSRTGVRGYGYTF.

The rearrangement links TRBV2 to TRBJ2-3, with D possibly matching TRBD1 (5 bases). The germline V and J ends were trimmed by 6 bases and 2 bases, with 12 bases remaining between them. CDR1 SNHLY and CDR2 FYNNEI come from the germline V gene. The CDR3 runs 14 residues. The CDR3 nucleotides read TGTGCCAGCAGGCCAGGACAATTCACAGATACGCAGTATTTT. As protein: CASRPGQFTDTQYF.